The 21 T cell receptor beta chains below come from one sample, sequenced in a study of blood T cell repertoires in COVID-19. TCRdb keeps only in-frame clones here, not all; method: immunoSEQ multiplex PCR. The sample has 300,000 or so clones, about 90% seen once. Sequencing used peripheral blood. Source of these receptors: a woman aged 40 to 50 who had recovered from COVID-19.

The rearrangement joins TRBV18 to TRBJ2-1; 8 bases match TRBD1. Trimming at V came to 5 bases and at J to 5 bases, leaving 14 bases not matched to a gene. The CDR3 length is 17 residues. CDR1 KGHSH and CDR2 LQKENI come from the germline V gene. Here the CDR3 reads CASSDKLGQGKDNEQFF. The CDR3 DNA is TGTGCCAGCTCAGACAAACTAGGACAGGGTAAGGACAATGAGCAGTTCTTC.

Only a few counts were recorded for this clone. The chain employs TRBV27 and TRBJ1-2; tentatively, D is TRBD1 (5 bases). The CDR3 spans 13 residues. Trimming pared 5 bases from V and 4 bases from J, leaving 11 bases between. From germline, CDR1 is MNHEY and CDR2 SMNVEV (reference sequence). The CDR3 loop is CASSDQGSYGYTF. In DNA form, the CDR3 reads TGTGCCAGCAGTGATCAGGGCAGCTATGGCTACACCTTC.

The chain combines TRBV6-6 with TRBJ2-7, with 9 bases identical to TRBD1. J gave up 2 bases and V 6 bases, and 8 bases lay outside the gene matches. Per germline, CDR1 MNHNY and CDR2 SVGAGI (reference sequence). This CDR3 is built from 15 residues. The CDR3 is CASRRGTGSAYEQYF. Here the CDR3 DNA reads TGTGCCAGCAGACGCGGGACAGGGAGCGCCTACGAGCAGTACTTC.

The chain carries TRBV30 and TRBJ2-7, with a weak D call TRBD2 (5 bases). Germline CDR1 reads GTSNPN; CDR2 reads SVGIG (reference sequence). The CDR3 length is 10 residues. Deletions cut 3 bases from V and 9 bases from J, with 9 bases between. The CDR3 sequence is CAWSREVQYF. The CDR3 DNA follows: TGTGCCTGGAGCCGGGAAGTGCAGTACTTC.

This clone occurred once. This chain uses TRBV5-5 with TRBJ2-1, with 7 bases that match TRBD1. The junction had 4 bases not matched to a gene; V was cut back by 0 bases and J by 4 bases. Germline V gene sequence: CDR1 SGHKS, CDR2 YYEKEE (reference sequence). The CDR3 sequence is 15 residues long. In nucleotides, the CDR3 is TGTGCCAGCAGCTTGGTTGGGACAGCGTACAATGAGCAGTTCTTC. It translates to CASSLVGTAYNEQFF. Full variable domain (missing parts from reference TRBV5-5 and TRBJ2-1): DAGVTQSPTHLIKTRGQQVTLRCSPISGHKSVSWYQQVLGQGPQFIFQYYEKEERGRGNFPDRFSARQFPNYSSELNVNALLLGDSALYLCASSLVGTAYNEQFFGPGTRLTVL.

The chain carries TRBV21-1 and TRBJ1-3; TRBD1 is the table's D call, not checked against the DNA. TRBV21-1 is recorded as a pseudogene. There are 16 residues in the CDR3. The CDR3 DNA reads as TGTGCCAGCAGCAAAGGGGTGATCAGGTCTGGAAACACCATATATTTT. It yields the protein CASSKGVIRSGNTIYF.

CDR3 loop: CASSQDGARRGGELFF. In DNA, the CDR3 is TGTGCCAGCAGCCAAGATGGGGCTCGCCGTGGCGGGGAGCTGTTTTTT. This chain joins TRBV3-1 (or the pseudogene TRBV3-2) and TRBJ2-2; tentative D call: TRBD1 (5 bases). V lost 0 bases, J lost 7 bases, and 15 bases lay in between. The CDR3 has 16 amino acids. Germline CDR1 is LGHDT and CDR2 is YNNKEL (reference sequence).

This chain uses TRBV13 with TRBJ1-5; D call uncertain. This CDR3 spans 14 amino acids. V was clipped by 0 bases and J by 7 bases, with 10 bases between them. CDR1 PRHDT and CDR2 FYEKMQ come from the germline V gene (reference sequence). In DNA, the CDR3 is TGTGCCAGCAGCTTAGGCCACAGCCGGCAGCCCCAGCATTTT. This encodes CASSLGHSRQPQHF. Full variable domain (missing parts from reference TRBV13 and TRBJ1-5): AAGVIQSPRHLIKEKRETATLKCYPIPRHDTVYWYQQGPGQDPQFLISFYEKMQSDKGSIPDRFSAQQFSDYHSELNMSSLELGDSALYFCASSLGHSRQPQHFGDGTRLSIL.

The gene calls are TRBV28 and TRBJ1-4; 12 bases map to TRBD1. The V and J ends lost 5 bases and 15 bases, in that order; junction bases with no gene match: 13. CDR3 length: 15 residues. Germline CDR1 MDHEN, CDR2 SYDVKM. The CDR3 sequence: CASSTSGTGGGGMFF. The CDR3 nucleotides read TGTGCCAGCAGTACTTCCGGGACAGGGGGCGGAGGGATGTTTTTT.

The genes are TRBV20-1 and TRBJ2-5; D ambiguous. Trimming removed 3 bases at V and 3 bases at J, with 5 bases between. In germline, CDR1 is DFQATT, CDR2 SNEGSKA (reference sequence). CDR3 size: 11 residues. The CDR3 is CSASFEETQYF. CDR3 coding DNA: TGCAGTGCTAGCTTCGAAGAGACCCAGTACTTC.

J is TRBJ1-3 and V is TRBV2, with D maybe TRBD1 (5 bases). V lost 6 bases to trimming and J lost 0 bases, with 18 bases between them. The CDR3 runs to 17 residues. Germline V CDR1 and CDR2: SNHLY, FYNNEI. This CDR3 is CASSARGYRHSGNTIYF. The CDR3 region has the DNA TGTGCCAGCAGCGCTAGGGGCTACCGTCACTCTGGAAACACCATATATTTT.

This CDR3 reads CASIFRDRGDQPQHF. The CDR3 DNA follows: TGTGCCAGCATCTTCCGGGACAGGGGGGATCAGCCCCAGCATTTT. This chain connects TRBV6-5 to TRBJ1-5; 11 bases agree with TRBD1. This CDR3 spans 15 amino acids. The ends lost 7 bases at V and 5 bases at J; junction bases unmatched: 7. CDR1 and CDR2 from the germline V gene are MNHEY and SVGAGI.

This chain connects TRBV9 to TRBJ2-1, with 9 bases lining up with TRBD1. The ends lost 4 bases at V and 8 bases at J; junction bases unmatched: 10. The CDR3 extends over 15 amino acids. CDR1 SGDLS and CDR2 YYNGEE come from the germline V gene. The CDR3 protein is CASSTRQGGIYEQFF. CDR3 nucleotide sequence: TGTGCCAGCAGCACCCGACAGGGGGGTATTTATGAGCAGTTCTTC.

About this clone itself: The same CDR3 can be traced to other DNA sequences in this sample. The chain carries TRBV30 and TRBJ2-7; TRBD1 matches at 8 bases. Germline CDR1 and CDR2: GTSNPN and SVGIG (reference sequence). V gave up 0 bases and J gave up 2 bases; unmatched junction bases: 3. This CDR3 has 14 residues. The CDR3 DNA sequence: TGTGCCTGGAGTGTAGGGACAGGAGCCTACGAGCAGTACTTC. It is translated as CAWSVGTGAYEQYF.

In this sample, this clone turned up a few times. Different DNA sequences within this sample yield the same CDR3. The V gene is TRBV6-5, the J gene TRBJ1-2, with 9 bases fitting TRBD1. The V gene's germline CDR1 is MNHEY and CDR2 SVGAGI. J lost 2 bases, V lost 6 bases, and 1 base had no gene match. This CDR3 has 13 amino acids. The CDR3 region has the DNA TGTGCCAGCAGGGGGACAGGGAACTATGGCTACACCTTC. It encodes CASRGTGNYGYTF.

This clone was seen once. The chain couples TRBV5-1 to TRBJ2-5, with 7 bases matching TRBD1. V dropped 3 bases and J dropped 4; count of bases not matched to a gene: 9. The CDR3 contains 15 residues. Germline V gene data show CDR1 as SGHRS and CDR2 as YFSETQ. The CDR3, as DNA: TGCGCCAGCAGCTACACCGGGACAGCGTCAGAGACCCAGTACTTC. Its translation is CASSYTGTASETQYF.

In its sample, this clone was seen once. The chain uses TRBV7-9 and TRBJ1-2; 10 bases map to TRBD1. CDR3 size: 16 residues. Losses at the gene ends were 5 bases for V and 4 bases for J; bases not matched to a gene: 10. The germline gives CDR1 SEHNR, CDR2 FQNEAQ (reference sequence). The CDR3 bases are TGTGCCAGCAGCCCCATCGGGGGACAGGGGACCTATGGCTACACCTTC. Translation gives CASSPIGGQGTYGYTF.

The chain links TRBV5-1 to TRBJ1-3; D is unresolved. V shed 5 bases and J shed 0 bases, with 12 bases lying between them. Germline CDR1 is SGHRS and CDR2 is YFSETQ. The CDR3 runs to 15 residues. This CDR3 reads CASRRSPSSGNTIYF. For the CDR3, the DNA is TGCGCCAGCAGACGTTCTCCCAGCTCTGGAAACACCATATATTTT.

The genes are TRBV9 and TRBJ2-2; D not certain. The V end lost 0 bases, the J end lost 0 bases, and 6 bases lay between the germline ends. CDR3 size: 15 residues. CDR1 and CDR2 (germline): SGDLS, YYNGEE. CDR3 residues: CASSVELTNTGELFF. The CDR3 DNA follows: TGTGCCAGCAGCGTAGAACTCACGAACACCGGGGAGCTGTTTTTT.

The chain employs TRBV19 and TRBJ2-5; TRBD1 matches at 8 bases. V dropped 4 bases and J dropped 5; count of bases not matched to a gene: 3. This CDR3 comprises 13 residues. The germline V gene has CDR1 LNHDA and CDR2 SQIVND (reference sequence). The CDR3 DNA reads TGTGCCAGTAGTACCAGGGGGCTTGAGACCCAGTACTTC. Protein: CASSTRGLETQYF. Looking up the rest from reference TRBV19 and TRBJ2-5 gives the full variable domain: DGGITQSPKYLFRKEGQNVTLSCEQNLNHDAMYWYRQDPGQGLRLIYYSQIVNDFQKGDIAEGYSVSREKKESFPLTVTSAQKNPTAFYLCASSTRGLETQYFGPGTRLLVL.

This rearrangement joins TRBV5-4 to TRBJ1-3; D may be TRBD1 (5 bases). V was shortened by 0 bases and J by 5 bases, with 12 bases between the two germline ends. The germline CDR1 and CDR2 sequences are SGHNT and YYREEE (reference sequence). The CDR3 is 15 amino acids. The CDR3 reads CASSLGAGSRNTIYF. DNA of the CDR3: TGTGCCAGCAGCTTGGGGGCAGGGTCAAGAAACACCATATATTTT.